A selection of T cell receptor beta chains follows, all from one sample in a study of identical twins. TCRdb reprocessed the 5' RACE reads with MiXCR, giving one entry per CDR3 protein. This table has some 660,000 distinct CDR3 sequences, 8.6% appearing once. These data also formed part of another study, on yellow fever vaccine responses in identical twins.

Sequencing was carried out using PBMCs. The receptor set was obtained from a woman aged 18-35 years in good health. Each CDR3 is given with its conserved first and last residue.

>TRBV11-2
CASKGQGGNTGELFF
>TRBV6-4
CASMIYLLGYEQYF
>TRBV7-9
CASSPGWALDGTGELFF
>TRBV7-8
CASRLGQGAYDEQYF
>TRBV5-1
CASSLGTSLVADEQFF
>TRBV20-1
CSARRERTSRSTGELFF
>TRBV7-2
CASSLEWQPYNEQFF
>TRBV11-2
CASSLEGPNSPLHF
>TRBV20-1
CSANPRITSTDTQYF
>TRBV5-1
CASSLVSMGTGELFF
>TRBV29-1
CSVGSWGRGTEAFF
>TRBV7-2
CASSLEARGSYEQYF
>TRBV28
CASCLSGSPFF
>TRBV20-1
CSARGAGANVLTF
>TRBV7-2
CASSLGPMGEQFF
>TRBV20-1
CSARVPQVVMNEQFF
>TRBV7-9
CASSSHRGLNTEAFF
>TRBV6-1
CASSRKIGSFGREQYF
>TRBV2
CASMVQGGTEAFF
>TRBV20-1
CSAQNPLRIYEQYF
>TRBV6-2/TRBV6-3
CASSYEPSYEQYF
>TRBV29-1
CSVEDDRLNTEAFF
>TRBV28
CASSFFGSEQYF
>TRBV24-1
CATSDHPGPKIDEQFF
>TRBV6-2/TRBV6-3
CAIRRSSFYNEQFF
>TRBV12-3/TRBV12-4
CASSKGPSGSSYNEQFF
>TRBV20-1
CSATTGTSGSGYNEQFF
>TRBV7-2
CASSSGPGRGSMTQYF
>TRBV6-4
CASSDSVTNTQYF
>TRBV30
CACYGEGEWAGELFF
>TRBV20-1
CSARDAGSNQPQHF
>TRBV6-2/TRBV6-3
CASSYSETHQETQYF
>TRBV5-1
CASSLARYQETQYF
>TRBV12-3/TRBV12-4
CASSLVGQGKNTEAFF
>TRBV5-6
CASSLSGLAQETQYF
>TRBV6-1
CASSEALTDTQYF
>TRBV6-5
CASSLPAGQGKNIQYF
>TRBV20-1
CSARDFLARETQYF